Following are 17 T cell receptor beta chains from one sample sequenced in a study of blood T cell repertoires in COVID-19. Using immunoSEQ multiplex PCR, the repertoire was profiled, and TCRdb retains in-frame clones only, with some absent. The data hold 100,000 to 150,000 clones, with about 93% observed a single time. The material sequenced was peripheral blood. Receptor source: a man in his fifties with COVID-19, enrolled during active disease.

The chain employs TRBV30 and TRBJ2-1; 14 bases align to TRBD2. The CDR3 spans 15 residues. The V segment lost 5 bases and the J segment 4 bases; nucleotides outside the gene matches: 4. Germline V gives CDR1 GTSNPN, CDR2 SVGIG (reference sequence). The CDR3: CAWGGLAGVYNEQFF. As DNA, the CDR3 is TGTGCCTGGGGGGGACTAGCGGGAGTGTACAATGAGCAGTTCTTC.

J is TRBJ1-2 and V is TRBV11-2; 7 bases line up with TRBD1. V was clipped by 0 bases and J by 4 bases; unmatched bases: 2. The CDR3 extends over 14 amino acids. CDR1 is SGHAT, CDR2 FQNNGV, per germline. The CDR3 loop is CASSLDRDSYGYTF. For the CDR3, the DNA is TGTGCCAGCAGCTTAGACCGGGACAGCTATGGCTACACCTTC.

In DNA form, the CDR3 reads TGTGCCAGCTCACCCGGAACAGGGGTTGGTCAGCCCCAGCATTTT. It is translated as CASSPGTGVGQPQHF. This chain joins TRBV18 and TRBJ1-5; 7 bases are a match to TRBD1. V was clipped by 3 bases and J by 6 bases; unmatched bases: 8. This CDR3 contains 15 residues. Germline values: CDR1 KGHSH, CDR2 LQKENI. Full variable domain (remainder filled in from reference TRBV18 and TRBJ1-5): NAGVMQNPRHLVRRRGQEARLRCSPMKGHSHVYWYRQLPEEGLKFMVYLQKENIIDESGMPKERFSAEFPKEGPSILRIQQVVRGDSAAYFCASSPGTGVGQPQHFGDGTRLSIL.

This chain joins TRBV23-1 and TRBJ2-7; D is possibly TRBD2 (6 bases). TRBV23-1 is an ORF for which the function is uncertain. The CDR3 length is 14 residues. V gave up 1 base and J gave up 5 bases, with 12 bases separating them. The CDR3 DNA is TGCGCCAGCAGTCAATTGGAGGGAGACGACGAGCAGTACGTC. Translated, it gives CASSQLEGDDEQYV.

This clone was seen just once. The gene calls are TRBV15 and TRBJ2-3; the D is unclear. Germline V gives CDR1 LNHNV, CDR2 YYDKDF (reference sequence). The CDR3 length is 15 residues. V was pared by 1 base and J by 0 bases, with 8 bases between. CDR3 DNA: TGTGCCACCAGCAGAGCCAGGTCTAGCACAGATACGCAGTATTTT. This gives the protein CATSRARSSTDTQYF.

The CDR3, as DNA: TGTGCCAGCAGCCCCATAGCATTTACCGGGGAGCTGTTTTTT. Its translation: CASSPIAFTGELFF. The chain carries TRBV9 and TRBJ2-2; D uncertain. CDR3 length: 14 residues. Germline CDR1 is SGDLS and CDR2 is YYNGEE. V shed 4 bases and J shed 5 bases, with 12 bases lying between them.

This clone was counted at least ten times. The CDR3 DNA reads TGTGCCAGCTCACCACAAACAGTGTCCCCGAACACTGAAGCTTTCTTT. Its translation: CASSPQTVSPNTEAFF. V is TRBV18 and J is TRBJ1-1; D call uncertain. V lost 1 base and J lost 1, with 13 bases in between. CDR3 size: 16 residues. Looked up from germline, CDR1 is KGHSH and CDR2 is LQKENI.

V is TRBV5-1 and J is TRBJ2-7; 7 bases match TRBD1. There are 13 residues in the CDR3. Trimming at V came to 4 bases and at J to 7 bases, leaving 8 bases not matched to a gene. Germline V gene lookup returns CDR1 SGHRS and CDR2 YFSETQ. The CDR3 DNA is TGCGCCAGCAGCCGGGACAGTTCCGGGGAGCAGTACGTC. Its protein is CASSRDSSGEQYV.

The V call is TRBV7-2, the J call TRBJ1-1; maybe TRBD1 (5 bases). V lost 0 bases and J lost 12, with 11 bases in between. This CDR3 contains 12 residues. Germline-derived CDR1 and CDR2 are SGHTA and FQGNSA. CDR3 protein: CASSLAGGDPFF. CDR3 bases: TGTGCCAGCAGCTTAGCGGGGGGAGATCCTTTCTTT. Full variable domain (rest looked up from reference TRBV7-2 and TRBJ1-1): GAGVSQSPSNKVTEKGKDVELRCDPISGHTALYWYRQSLGQGLEFLIYFQGNSAPDKSGLPSDRFSAERTGGSVSTLTIQRTQQEDSAVYLCASSLAGGDPFFGQGTRLTVV.

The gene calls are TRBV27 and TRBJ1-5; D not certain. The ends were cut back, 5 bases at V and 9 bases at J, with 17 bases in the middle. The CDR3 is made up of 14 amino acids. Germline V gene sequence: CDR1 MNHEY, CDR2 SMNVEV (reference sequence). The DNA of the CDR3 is TGTGCCAGCAGTCGCATCGGTGCGGGATCGCCCCAGCATTTT. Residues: CASSRIGAGSPQHF.

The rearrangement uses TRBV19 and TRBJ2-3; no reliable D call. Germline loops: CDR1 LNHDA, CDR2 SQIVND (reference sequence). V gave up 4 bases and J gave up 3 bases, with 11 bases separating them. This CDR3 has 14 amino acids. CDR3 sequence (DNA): TGTGCCAGTAGTACCACCGTGAGAACAGATACGCAGTATTTT. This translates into CASSTTVRTDTQYF.

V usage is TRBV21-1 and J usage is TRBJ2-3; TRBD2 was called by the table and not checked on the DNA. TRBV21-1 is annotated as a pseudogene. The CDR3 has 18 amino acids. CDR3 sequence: CASSKGYRRERLTDTQYF. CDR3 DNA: TGTGCCAGCAGCAAAGGATATCGGCGGGAGAGGCTCACAGATACGCAGTATTTT.

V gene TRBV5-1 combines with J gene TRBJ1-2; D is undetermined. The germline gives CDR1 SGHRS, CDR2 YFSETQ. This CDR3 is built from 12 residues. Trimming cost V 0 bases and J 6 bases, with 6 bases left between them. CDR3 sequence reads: CASSLEGDGYTF. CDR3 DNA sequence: TGCGCCAGCAGCTTGGAGGGAGATGGCTACACCTTC. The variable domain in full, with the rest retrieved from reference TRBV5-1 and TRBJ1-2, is KAGVTQTPRYLIKTRGQQVTLSCSPISGHRSVSWYQQTPGQGLQFLFEYFSETQRNKGNFPGRFSGRQFSNSRSEMNVSTLELGDSALYLCASSLEGDGYTFGSGTRLTVV.

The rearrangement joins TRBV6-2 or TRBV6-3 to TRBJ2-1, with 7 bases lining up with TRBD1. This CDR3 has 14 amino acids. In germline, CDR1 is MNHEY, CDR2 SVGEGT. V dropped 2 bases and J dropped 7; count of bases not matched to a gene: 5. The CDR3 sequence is CASSYQGVRNEQFF. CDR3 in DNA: TGTGCCAGCAGTTACCAGGGGGTAAGGAATGAGCAGTTCTTC.

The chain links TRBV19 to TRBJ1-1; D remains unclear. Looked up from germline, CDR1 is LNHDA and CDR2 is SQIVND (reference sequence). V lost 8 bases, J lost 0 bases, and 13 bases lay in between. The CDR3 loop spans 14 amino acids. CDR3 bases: TGTGCCAGTGCGGACTCCGGGATGAACACTGAAGCTTTCTTT. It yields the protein CASADSGMNTEAFF.

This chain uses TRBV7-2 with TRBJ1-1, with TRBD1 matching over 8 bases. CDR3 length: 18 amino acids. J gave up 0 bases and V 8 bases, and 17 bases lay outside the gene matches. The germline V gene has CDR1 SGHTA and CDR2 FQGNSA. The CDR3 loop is CASGIVAGGLRMNTEAFF. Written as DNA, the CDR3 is TGTGCCAGCGGAATCGTGGCAGGGGGCCTGAGGATGAACACTGAAGCTTTCTTT. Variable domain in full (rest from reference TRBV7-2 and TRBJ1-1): GAGVSQSPSNKVTEKGKDVELRCDPISGHTALYWYRQSLGQGLEFLIYFQGNSAPDKSGLPSDRFSAERTGGSVSTLTIQRTQQEDSAVYLCASGIVAGGLRMNTEAFFGQGTRLTVV.

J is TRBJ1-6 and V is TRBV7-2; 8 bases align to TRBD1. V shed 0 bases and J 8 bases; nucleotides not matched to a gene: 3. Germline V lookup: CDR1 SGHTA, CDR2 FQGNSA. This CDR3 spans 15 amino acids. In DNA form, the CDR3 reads TGTGCCAGCAGCTTAGCGGGACAGGCAGATTCACCCCTCCACTTT. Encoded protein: CASSLAGQADSPLHF.